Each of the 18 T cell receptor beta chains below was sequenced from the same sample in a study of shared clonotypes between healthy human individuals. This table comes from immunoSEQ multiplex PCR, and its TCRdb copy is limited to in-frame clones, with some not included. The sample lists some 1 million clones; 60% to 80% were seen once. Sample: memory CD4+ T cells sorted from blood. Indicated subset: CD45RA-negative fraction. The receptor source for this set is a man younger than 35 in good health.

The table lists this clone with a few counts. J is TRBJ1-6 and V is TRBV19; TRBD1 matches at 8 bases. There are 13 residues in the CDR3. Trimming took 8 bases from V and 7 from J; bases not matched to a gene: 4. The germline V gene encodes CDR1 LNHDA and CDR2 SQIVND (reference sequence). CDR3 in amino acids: CASQGAGNSPLHF. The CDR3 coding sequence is TGTGCCAGTCAGGGGGCCGGGAATTCACCCCTCCACTTT. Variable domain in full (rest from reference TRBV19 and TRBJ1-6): DGGITQSPKYLFRKEGQNVTLSCEQNLNHDAMYWYRQDPGQGLRLIYYSQIVNDFQKGDIAEGYSVSREKKESFPLTVTSAQKNPTAFYLCASQGAGNSPLHFGNGTRLTVT.

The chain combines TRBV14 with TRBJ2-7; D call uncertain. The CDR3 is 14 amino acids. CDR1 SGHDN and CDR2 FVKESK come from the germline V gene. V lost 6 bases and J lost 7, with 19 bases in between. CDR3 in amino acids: CASSSFVSVLEQYF. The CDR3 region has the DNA TGTGCCAGCAGTTCTTTTGTGAGTGTGTTGGAGCAGTACTTC.

CDR3 in amino acids: CASSSGWGVVNTEAFF. CDR3 nucleotides: TGTGCCAGCAGCTCCGGATGGGGGGTGGTAAACACTGAAGCTTTCTTT. This sequence joins TRBV9 and TRBJ1-1; the D gene is possibly TRBD1 (5 bases). There are 16 residues in the CDR3. Trimming shortened V by 4 bases and J by 2 bases, and 18 bases separated the two germline ends. From germline, CDR1 is SGDLS and CDR2 YYNGEE.

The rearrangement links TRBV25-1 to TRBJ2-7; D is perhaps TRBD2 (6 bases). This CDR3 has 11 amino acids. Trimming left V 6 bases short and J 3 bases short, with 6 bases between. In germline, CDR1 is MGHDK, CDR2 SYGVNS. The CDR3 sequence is CASRDYYEQYF. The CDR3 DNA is TGTGCCAGCAGGGACTACTACGAGCAGTACTTC.

The CDR3 loop is CASSRGPGSYEQYF. The CDR3 DNA is TGCGCCAGCAGTCGGGGACCAGGCTCCTACGAGCAGTACTTC. J is TRBJ2-7 and V is TRBV23-1; D may match TRBD1 or TRBD2 (5 bases each). TRBV23-1 is filed as an ORF, its function uncertain. The CDR3 contains 14 residues. The V gene lost 4 bases and the J gene lost 0 bases, with 10 bases spanning the gap.

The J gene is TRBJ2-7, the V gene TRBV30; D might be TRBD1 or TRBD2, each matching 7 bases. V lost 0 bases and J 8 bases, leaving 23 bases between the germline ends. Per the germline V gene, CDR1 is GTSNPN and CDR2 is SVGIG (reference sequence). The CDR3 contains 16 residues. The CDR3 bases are TGTGCCTGGAGTGTCCCCCGAACGGACAGGCGGGAGCAGCAGTACTTC. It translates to CAWSVPRTDRREQQYF.

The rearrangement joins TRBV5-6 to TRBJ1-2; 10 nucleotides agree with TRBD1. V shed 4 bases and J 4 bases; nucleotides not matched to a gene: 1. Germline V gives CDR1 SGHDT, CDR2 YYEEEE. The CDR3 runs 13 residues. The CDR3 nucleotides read TGTGCCAGCAGCGGGGACAGGGGCTATGGCTACACCTTC. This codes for CASSGDRGYGYTF. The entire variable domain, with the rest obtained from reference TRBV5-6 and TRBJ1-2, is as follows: DAGVTQSPTHLIKTRGQQVTLRCSPKSGHDTVSWYQQALGQGPQFIFQYYEEEERQRGNFPDRFSGHQFPNYSSELNVNALLLGDSALYLCASSGDRGYGYTFGSGTRLTVV.

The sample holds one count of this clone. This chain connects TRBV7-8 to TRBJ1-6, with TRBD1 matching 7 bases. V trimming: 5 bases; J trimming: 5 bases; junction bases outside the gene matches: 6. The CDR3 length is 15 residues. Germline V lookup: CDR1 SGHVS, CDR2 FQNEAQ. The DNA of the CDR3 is TGTGCCAGCAGCCCCGGCGGACAGGATAATTCACCCCTCCACTTT. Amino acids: CASSPGGQDNSPLHF.

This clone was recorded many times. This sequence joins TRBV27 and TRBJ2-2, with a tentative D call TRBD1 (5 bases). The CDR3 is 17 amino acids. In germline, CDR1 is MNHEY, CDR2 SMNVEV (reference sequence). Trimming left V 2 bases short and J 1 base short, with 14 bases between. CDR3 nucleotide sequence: TGTGCCAGCAGTTTAAGGTGGACACTACAGAACACCGGGGAGCTGTTTTTT. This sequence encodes CASSLRWTLQNTGELFF.

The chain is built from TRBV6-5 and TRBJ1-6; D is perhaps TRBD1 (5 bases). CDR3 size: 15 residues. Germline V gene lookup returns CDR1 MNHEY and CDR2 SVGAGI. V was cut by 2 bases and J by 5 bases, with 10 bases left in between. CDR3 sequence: CASSYRDGHNSPLHF. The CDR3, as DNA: TGTGCCAGCAGTTACCGGGACGGACATAATTCACCCCTCCACTTT.

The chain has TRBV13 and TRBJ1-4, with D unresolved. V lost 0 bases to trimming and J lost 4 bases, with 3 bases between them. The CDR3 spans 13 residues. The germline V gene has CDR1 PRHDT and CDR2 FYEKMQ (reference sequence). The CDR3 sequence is CASSLGRNEKLFF. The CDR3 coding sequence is TGTGCCAGCAGCTTAGGGCGTAATGAAAAACTGTTTTTT.

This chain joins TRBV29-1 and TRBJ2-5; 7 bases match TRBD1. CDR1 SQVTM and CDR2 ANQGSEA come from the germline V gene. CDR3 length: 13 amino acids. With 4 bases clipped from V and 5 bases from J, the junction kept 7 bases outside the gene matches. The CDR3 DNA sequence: TGCAGCGTTGGACAGGGCAAGGGGGAGACCCAGTACTTC. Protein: CSVGQGKGETQYF.

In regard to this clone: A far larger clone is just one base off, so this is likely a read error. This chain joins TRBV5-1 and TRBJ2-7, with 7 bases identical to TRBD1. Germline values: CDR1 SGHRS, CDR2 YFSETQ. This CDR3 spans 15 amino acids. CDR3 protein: CASSSGDSSSYEQCF. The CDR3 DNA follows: TGCGCCAGCAGCTCAGGGGACAGCTCCTCCTACGAGCAGTGCTTC. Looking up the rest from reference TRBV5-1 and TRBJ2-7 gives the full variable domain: KAGVTQTPRYLIKTRGQQVTLSCSPISGHRSVSWYQQTPGQGLQFLFEYFSETQRNKGNFPGRFSGRQFSNSRSEMNVSTLELGDSALYLCASSSGDSSSYEQCFGPGTRLTVT.

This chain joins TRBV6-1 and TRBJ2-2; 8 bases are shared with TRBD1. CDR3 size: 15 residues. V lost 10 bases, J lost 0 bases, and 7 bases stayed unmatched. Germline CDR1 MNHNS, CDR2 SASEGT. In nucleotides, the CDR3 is TGTGCCATTCAAAGGACAGGGACGAACACCGGGGAGCTGTTTTTT. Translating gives CAIQRTGTNTGELFF.

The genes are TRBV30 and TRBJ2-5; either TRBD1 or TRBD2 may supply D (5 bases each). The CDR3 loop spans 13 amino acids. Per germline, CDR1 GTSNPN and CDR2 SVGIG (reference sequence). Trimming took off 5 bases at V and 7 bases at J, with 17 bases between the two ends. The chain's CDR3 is CAWGAVLEGTQYF. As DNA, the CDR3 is TGTGCCTGGGGGGCGGTCCTCGAGGGGACCCAGTACTTC.

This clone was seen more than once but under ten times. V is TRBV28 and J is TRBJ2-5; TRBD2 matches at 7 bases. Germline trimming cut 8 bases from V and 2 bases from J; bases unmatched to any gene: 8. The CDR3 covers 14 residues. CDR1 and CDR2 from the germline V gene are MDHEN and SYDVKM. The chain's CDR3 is CASVPAGGQETQYF. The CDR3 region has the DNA TGTGCCAGCGTCCCCGCCGGGGGGCAAGAGACCCAGTACTTC.

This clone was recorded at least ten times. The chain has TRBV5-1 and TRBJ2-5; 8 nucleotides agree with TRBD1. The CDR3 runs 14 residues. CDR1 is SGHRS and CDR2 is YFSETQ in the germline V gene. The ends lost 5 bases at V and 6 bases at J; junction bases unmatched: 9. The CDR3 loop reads CASSPGTGEKTQYF. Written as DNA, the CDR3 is TGCGCCAGCAGTCCTGGGACAGGCGAAAAGACCCAGTACTTC.

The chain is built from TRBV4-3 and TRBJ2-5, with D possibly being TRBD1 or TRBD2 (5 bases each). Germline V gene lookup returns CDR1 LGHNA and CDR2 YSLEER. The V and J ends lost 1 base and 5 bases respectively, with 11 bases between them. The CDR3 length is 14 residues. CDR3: CASSQAGRGETQYF. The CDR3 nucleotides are TGCGCCAGCAGCCAAGCGGGCCGGGGCGAGACCCAGTACTTC.